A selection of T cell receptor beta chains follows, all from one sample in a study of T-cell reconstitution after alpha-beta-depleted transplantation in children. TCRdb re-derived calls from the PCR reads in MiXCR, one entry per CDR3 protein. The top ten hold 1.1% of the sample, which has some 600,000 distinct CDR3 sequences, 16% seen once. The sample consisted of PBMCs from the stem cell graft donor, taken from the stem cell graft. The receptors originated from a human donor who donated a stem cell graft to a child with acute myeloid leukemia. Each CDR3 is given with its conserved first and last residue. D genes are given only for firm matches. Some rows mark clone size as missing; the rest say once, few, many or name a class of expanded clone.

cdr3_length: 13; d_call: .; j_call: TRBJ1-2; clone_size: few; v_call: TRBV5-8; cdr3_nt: TGTGCCAGTTCAGGCTGGCGGTACTATGGCTACACCTTC; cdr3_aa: CASSGWRYYGYTF
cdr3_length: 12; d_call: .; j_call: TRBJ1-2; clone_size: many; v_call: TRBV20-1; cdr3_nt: TGCAGTGCTAGTTGGCAGCCCTATGGCTACACCTTC; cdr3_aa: CSASWQPYGYTF
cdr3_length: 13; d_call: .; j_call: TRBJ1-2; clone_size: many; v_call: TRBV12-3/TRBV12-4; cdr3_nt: TGTGCCAGCAGGCCCGCCCTTAACTATGGCTACACCTTC; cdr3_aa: CASRPALNYGYTF
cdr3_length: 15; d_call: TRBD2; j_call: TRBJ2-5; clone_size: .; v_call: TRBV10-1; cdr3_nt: TGCGCCAGCAGTGTGATAGCGGGGTCCCAAGAGACCCAGTACTTC; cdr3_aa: CASSVIAGSQETQYF
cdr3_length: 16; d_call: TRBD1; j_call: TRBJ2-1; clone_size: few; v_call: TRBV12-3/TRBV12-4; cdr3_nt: TGTGCCAGCAGTTTAGTGGGGACAGGTCCGGGCAATGAGCAGTTCTTC; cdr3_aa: CASSLVGTGPGNEQFF
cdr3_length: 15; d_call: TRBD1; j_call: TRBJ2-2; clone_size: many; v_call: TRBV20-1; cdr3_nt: TGCAGTGCTAGAGATATAGACAGGGCGACCGGGGAGCTGTTTTTT; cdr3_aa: CSARDIDRATGELFF
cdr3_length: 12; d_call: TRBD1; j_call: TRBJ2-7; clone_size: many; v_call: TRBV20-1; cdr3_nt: TGCAGTGCTAGTCAGGGGGCCTACGAGCAGTACTTC; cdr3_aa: CSASQGAYEQYF
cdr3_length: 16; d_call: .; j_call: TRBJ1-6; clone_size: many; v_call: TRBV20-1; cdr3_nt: TGCAGTGCTCTGGCAGGGGACGATTGGGGTAATTCACCCCTCCACTTT; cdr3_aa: CSALAGDDWGNSPLHF
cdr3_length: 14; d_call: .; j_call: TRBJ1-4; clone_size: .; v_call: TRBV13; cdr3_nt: TGTGCCAGCAGCTCTAGTGGGACTAATGAAAAACTGTTTTTT; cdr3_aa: CASSSSGTNEKLFF
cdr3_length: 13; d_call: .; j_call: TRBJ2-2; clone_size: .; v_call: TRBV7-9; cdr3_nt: TGTGCCAGCAGATACGGACGGACCGGGGCGCTGTTTTTT; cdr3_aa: CASRYGRTGALFF
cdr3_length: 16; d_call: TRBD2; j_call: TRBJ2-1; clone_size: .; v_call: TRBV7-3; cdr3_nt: TGTGCCAGCAGCTTCCGTGTTAGCGGGGCCTACAATGAGCAGTTCTTC; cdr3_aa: CASSFRVSGAYNEQFF
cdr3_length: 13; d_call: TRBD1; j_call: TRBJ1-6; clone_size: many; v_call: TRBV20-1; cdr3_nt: TGCAGTGCCAACCGGGACAGGGCTTCACCCCTCCACTTT; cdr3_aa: CSANRDRASPLHF
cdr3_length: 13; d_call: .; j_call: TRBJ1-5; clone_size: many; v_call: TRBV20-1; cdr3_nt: TGCAGTGCTTCCAAGGGACCTTATCAGCCCCAGCATTTT; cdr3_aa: CSASKGPYQPQHF
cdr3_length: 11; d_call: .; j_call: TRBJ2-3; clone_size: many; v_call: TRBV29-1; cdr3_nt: TGCAGCGTCCCCTTGGCAGGCGGGGCGTATTTT; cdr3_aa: CSVPLAGGAYF
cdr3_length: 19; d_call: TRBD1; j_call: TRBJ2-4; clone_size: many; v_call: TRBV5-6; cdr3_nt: TGTGCCAGCAGCTTGGCCGGAGGACAGGGGGCACTAGCCAAAAACATTCAGTACTTC; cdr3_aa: CASSLAGGQGALAKNIQYF
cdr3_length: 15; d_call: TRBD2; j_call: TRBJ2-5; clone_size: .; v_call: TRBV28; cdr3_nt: TGTGCCAGCAGTTTAAGTCTAGCGGGGGTTGAGACCCAGTACTTC; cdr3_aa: CASSLSLAGVETQYF
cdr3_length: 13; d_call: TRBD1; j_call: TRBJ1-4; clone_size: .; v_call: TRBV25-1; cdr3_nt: TGTGCCAGCCGACAGGGGGTTTTTGAAAAACTGTTTTTT; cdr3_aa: CASRQGVFEKLFF
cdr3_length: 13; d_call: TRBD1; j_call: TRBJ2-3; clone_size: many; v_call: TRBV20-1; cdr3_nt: TGCAGTGCCAGGGACAGCTGGACAGATACGCAGTATTTT; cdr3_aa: CSARDSWTDTQYF
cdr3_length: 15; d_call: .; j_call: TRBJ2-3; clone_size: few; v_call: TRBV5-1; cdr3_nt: TGCGCCAGCAGCTTGGTTAGGGGTGAGACAGATACGCAGTATTTT; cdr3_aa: CASSLVRGETDTQYF
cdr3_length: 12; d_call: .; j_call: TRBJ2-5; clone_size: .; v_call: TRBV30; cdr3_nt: TGTGCCTGGAGTGAACGGGAAGAGACCCAGTACTTC; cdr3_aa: CAWSEREETQYF
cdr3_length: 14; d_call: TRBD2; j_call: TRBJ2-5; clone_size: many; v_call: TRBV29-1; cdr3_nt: TGCAGCGTTGACGGGGGGGATGGACAAGAGACCCAGTACTTC; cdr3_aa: CSVDGGDGQETQYF
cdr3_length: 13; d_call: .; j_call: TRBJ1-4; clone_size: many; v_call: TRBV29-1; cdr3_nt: TGCAGCGTTGACCAGGGAGGGAATGAAAAACTGTTTTTT; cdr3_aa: CSVDQGGNEKLFF
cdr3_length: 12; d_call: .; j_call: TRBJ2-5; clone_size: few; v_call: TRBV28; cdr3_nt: TGTGCCAGCAGTCCGGACTGGGAGACCCAGTACTTC; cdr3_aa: CASSPDWETQYF
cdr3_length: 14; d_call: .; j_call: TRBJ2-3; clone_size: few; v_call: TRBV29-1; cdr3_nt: TGCAGCGTTGGGCCGGGACACCGCACAGATACGCAGTATTTT; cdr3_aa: CSVGPGHRTDTQYF
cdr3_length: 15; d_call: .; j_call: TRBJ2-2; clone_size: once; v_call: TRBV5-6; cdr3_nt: TGTGCCAGCAGCCCTAAGTGGGTAAACACCGGGGAGCTGTTTTTT; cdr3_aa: CASSPKWVNTGELFF
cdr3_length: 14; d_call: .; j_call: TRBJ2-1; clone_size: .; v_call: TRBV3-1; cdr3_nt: TGTGCCAGCAGCCAATCTCCTACGGGGGATGAGCAGTTCTTC; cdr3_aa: CASSQSPTGDEQFF